The subject of this entry is one TCR beta chain. The sample originates from a study of blood T cell repertoires in COVID-19. Study-wide background: There were acute and convalescent COVID-19 samples, and they came from the United States, Italy and Spain. From T cells, B-cell-depleted T cells, or PBMCs came the material, which was cDNA or gDNA.

In the authors' workflow: Amplified reference gene primers provided the basis for estimating nucleated cell counts. Method: immunoSEQ multiplex PCR; TCRdb's copy keeps in-frame clones and lacks some. For V, J and clone size, that table is used; D and trimming come from the DNA. The sample consists of 15,000 to 20,000 clones, 88% of them appearing once. The CDR3 is 13 residues long. With 0 bases removed from V and 5 bases from J, the gap between germline ends came to 10 bases. Germline V CDR1 and CDR2: GTSNPN, SVGIG (reference sequence). Sequencing input: peripheral blood. The source is a human donor in a cohort sampled during active COVID-19. The chain links TRBV30 to TRBJ2-5; no firm D call. The CDR3 bases are TGTGCCTGGAGTGTCGGAGCCAAGGAGACCCAGTACTTC. Amino acids: CAWSVGAKETQYF.